This entry is about one TCR beta chain. What it binds is not known. These data come from a study of somatic mutations in cytotoxic T cells in rheumatoid arthritis. For the study at large: Patient blood (approximately 28 ml EDTA) was collected right after diagnosis, preceding any treatment. Selected populations of V beta antibody-stained T cells underwent flow sorting at nearly 100% purity; these encompassed V beta1+ cells subjected to TCRB sequencing. Study-wide points: Age-matched healthy controls and rheumatoid arthritis patients had CD8+ T-cell clonality that did not differ significantly.

Trimming stripped 2 bases from V and 7 bases from J, with 18 bases between. Per germline, CDR1 MNHEY and CDR2 SVGAGI. The CDR3 totals 15 residues. Sequenced by immunoSEQ multiplex PCR; TCRdb stores in-frame clones only, minus some. The sample contains 15,000 to 20,000 clones, 60% to 85% of which appear only once. Sequencing was done on a sample of CD8+ T cells sorted from blood. The sequence was obtained from an adult with rheumatoid arthritis. This rearrangement joins TRBV6-5 to TRBJ2-7, with TRBD2 as a possible D gene (6 bases). The CDR3 DNA reads as TGTGCCAGCAGTTACGGGTTGCGGGACTTTCGAGAGCAGTACTTC. Protein sequence: CASSYGLRDFREQYF.